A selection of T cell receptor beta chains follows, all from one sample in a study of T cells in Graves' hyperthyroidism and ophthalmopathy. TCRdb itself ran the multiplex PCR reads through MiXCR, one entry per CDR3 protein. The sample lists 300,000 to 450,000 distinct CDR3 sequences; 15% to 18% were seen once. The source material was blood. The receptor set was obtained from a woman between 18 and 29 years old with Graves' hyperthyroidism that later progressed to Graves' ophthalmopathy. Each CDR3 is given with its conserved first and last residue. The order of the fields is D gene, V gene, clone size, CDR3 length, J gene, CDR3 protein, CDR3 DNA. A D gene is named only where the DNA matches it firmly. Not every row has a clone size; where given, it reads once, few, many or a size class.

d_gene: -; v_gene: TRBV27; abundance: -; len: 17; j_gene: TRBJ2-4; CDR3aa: CASRPRGGLTVKNIQYF; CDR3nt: TGTGCCAGCAGGCCCCGCGGGGGCCTGACGGTCAAAAACATTCAGTACTTC
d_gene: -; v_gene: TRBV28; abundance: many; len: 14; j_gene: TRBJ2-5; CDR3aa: CASSFLLQQETQYF; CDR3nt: TGTGCCAGCAGTTTTCTACTGCAACAAGAGACCCAGTACTTC
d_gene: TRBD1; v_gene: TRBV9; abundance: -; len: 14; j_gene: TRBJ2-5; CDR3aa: CASTRTGNQETQYF; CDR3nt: TGTGCCAGCACCAGGACAGGGAATCAAGAGACCCAGTACTTC
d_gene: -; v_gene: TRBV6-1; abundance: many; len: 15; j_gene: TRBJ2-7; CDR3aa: CASSYPAGLTYEQYF; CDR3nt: TGTGCCAGCAGTTACCCGGCGGGATTAACCTACGAGCAGTACTTC
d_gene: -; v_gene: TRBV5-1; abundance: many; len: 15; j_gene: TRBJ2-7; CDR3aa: CASSLDSWSSYEQYF; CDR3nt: TGCGCCAGCAGCTTGGATAGCTGGAGCTCCTACGAGCAGTACTTC
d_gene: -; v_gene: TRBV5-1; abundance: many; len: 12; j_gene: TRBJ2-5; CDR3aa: CASSLRQETQYF; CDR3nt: TGTGCCAGCAGTTTACGGCAAGAGACCCAGTACTTC
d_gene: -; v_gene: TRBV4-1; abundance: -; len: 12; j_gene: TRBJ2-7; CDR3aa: CASSRVAGEQYF; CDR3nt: TGCGCCAGCAGTCGAGTCGCGGGGGAGCAGTACTTC
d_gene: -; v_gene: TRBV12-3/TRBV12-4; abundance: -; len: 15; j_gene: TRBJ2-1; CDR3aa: CATSSAGPAYNEQFF; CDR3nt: TGTGCCACTAGCTCGGCGGGACCAGCGTACAATGAGCAGTTCTTC
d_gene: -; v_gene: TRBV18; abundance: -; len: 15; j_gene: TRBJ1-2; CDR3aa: CASSPRSGPEYGYTF; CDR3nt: TGTGCCAGCTCACCGAGATCGGGTCCCGAATATGGCTACACCTTC
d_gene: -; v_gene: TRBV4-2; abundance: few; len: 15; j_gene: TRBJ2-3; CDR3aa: CASSQDLGGTDTQYF; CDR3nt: TGTGCCAGCAGCCAAGATTTGGGGGGCACAGATACGCAGTATTTT
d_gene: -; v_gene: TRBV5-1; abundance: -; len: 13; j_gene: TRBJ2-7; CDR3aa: CASTSGRNYEQYF; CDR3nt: TGCGCCAGTACATCGGGACGCAACTACGAGCAGTACTTC
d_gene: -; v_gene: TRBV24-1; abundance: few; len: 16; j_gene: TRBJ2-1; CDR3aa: CATSPATGTSYNEQFF; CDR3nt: TGTGCCACCAGTCCGGCCACTGGGACCTCCTACAATGAGCAGTTCTTC
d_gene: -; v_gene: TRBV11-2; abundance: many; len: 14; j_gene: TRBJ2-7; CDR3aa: CASSIRDGAYEQYF; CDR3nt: TGTGCCAGCAGCATACGGGACGGGGCCTACGAGCAGTACTTC
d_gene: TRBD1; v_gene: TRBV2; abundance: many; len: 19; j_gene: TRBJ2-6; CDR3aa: CASSGPRDSLRSGANVLTF; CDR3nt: TGTGCCAGCAGTGGACCCCGGGACAGCCTCCGCTCTGGGGCCAACGTCCTGACTTTC
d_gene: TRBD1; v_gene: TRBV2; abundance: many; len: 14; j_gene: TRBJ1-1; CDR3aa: CASSRTGMNTEAFF; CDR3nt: TGTGCCAGCAGTCGGACAGGAATGAACACTGAAGCTTTCTTT
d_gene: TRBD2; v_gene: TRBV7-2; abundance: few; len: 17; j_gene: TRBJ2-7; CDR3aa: CASSPRTFSGRAAEQYF; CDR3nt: TGTGCCAGCAGCCCGAGGACCTTTAGCGGGAGGGCAGCTGAGCAGTACTTC
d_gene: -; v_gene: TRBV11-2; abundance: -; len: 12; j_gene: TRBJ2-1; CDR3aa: CASSSPSGEQFF; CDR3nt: TGTGCCAGCAGCTCACCCTCCGGTGAGCAGTTCTTC
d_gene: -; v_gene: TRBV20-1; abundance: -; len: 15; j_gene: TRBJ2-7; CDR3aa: CSARDRDGEFYEQYF; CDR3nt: TGCAGTGCTAGAGATCGGGATGGGGAGTTTTACGAGCAGTACTTC
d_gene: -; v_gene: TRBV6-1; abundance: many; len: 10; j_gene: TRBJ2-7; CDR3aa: CASQTYEQYF; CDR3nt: TGTGCCAGCCAAACGTACGAGCAGTACTTC
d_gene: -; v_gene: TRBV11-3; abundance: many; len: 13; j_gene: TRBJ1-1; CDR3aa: CASSLVANTEAFF; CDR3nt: TGTGCCAGCAGCTTAGTGGCGAACACTGAAGCTTTCTTT
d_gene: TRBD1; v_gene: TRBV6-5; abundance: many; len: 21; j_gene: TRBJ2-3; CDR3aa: CASSYSRYTGTGGSSTDTQYF; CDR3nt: TGTGCCAGCAGTTACTCAAGATACACCGGGACAGGGGGCTCTAGCACAGATACGCAGTATTTT
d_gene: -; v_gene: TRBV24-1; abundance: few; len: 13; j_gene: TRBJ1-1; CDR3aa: CATSDALRGEAFF; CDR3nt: TGTGCCACCAGTGATGCACTCAGGGGTGAAGCTTTCTTT
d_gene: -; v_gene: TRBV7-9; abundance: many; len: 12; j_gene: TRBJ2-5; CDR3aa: CASSSTKETQYF; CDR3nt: TGTGCCAGCAGCTCCACAAAAGAGACCCAGTACTTC
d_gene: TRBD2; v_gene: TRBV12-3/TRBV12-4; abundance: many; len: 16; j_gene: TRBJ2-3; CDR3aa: CASSPGLSTGTDTQYF; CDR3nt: TGTGCCAGCAGCCCGGGACTATCAACAGGCACAGATACGCAGTATTTT
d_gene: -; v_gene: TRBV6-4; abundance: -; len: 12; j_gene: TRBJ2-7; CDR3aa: CASNPNGDEQYF; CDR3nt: TGTGCCAGCAACCCCAACGGAGACGAGCAGTACTTC
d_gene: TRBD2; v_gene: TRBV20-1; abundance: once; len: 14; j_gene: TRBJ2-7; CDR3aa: CSATGTSVYYEQYF; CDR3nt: TGCAGTGCTACTGGGACTAGCGTCTACTACGAGCAGTACTTC
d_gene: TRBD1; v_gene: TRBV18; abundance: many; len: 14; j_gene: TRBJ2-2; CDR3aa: CASSPQGAVGELFF; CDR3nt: TGTGCCAGCTCACCACAGGGGGCCGTCGGGGAGCTGTTTTTT
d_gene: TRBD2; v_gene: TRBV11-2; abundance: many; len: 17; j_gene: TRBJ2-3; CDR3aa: CASSLSRGTSGTDTQYF; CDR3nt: TGTGCCAGCAGCCTTAGTAGGGGGACTAGCGGCACAGATACGCAGTATTTT
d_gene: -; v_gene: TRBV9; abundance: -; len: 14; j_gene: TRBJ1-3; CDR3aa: CASSVAGAGNTIYF; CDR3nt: TGTGCCAGCAGCGTGGCAGGGGCTGGAAACACCATATATTTT
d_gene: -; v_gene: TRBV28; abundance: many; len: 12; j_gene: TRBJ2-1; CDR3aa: CASSLPNNEQFF; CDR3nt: TGTGCCAGCAGCCTCCCTAACAATGAGCAGTTCTTC
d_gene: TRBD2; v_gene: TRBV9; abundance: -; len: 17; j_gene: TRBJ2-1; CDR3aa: CASSVVGTSGTYNEQFF; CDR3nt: TGTGCCAGCAGCGTAGTAGGGACTAGCGGAACCTACAATGAGCAGTTCTTC
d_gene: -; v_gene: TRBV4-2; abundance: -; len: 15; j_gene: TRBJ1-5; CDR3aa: CASSQDWGGNQPQHF; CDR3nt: TGTGCCAGCAGCCAAGATTGGGGGGGCAATCAGCCCCAGCATTTT
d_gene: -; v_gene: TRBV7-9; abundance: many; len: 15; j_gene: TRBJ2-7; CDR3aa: CASSSLPEGAYEQYF; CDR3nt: TGTGCCAGCAGCTCCCTCCCCGAGGGAGCCTACGAGCAGTACTTC
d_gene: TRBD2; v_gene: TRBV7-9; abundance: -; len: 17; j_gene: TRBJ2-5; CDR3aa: CASSLPSLAGVRETQYF; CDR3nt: TGTGCCAGCAGCTTACCCAGTCTAGCGGGAGTTCGGGAGACCCAGTACTTC
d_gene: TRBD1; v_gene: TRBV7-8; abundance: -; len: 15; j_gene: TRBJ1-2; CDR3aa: CASSFPGQGYYGYTF; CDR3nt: TGTGCCAGCAGCTTCCCGGGACAGGGGTACTATGGCTACACCTTC
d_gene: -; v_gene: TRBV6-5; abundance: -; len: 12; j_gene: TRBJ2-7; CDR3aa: CASSYREGEQYF; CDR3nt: TGTGCCAGCAGTTACCGGGAAGGCGAGCAGTACTTC
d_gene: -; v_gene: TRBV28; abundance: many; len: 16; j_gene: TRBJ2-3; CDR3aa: CASSFYRDPITDTQYF; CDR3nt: TGTGCCAGCAGCTTCTATAGGGACCCAATCACAGATACGCAGTATTTT
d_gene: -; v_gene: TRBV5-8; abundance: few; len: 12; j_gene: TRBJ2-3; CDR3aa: CASSFILDTQYF; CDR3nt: TGTGCCAGCAGCTTTATACTGGATACGCAGTATTTT
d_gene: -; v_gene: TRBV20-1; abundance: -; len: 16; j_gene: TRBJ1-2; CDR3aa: CSASLGARLQNYGYTF; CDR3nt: TGCAGTGCTAGCCTAGGGGCACGTCTGCAAAACTATGGCTACACCTTC
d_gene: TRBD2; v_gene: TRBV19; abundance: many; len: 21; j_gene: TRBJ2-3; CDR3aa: CASSIRGARVTSGSRTDTQYF; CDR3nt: TGTGCCAGTAGTATCCGCGGCGCTAGGGTAACTAGCGGGAGCCGCACAGATACGCAGTATTTT
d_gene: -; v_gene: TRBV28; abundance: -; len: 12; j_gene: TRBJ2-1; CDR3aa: CASSATTYEQFF; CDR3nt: TGTGCCAGCAGTGCGACAACCTACGAGCAGTTCTTC
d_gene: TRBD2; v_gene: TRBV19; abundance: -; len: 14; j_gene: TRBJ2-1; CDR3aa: CASSQTSGRREQFF; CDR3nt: TGTGCCAGTAGTCAGACTAGCGGGAGGCGTGAGCAGTTCTTC
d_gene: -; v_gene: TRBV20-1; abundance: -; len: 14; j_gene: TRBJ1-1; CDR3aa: CSARVGVMNTEAFF; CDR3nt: TGCAGTGCTAGAGTTGGAGTGATGAACACTGAAGCTTTCTTT
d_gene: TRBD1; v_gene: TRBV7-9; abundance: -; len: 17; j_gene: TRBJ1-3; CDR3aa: CASSLPPGQISGNTIYF; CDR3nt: TGTGCCAGCAGCTTACCCCCGGGACAGATCTCTGGAAACACCATATATTTT
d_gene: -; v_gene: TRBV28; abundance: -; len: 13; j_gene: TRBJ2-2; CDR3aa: CASRSPDPGELFF; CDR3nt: TGTGCCAGCAGGTCACCTGACCCCGGGGAGCTGTTTTTT
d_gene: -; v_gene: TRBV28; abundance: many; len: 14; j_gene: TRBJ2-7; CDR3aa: CASSPSGVSYEQYF; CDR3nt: TGTGCCAGCAGTCCTTCGGGGGTCTCCTACGAGCAGTACTTC